A single TCR beta chain is shown here with its context. This record comes from a study of blood T cell repertoires in COVID-19. Measured with immunoSEQ multiplex PCR; TCRdb has only the in-frame clones, and not every one. Counted here are some 170,000 clones, 75% to 90% occurring once; the ten biggest clones make up 5% to 8%. Resolution of symptoms, clearance, or two negative PCRs was present in recovered Cohort 3 donors. CDR1 and CDR2 (germline): SGHNT, YENEEA. The ends were cut back, 3 bases at V and 4 bases at J, with 9 bases in the middle. This CDR3 is 13 amino acids long. The sequencing input was PBMCs or T cells enriched from blood (not recorded which). The sequence derives from a middle-aged man who had recovered from COVID-19. J is TRBJ1-1 and V is TRBV11-3, with D perhaps matching TRBD1 (6 bases). CDR3 DNA: TGTGCCAGCAGCTTTGGGGGCGGCACTGAAGCTTTCTTT. It is translated as CASSFGGGTEAFF.